This T cell receptor beta chain came from a study of blood T cell repertoires in COVID-19. For the study at large: Acute and convalescent COVID-19 samples came from the United States, Italy and Spain. PBMCs, B-cell-depleted T cells, or T cells were the source of the cDNA or gDNA that made up the material.

Trimming cost V 5 bases and J 6 bases, with 10 bases left between them. This CDR3 region has 11 residues. CDR1 is DFQATT, CDR2 SNEGSKA, per germline (reference sequence). Original analysis: Researchers report that nucleated cell counts were estimated from reference gene primer amplification. The method was immunoSEQ multiplex PCR; TCRdb's version includes in-frame clones alone and lacks a portion of them. The V and J calls and clone size are taken from that table; D and trimming were inferred from the DNA. The top ten clones hold 5.1% of a sample with 200,000 to 250,000 clones, approximately 80% of them seen once.

The chain links TRBV20-1 to TRBJ1-1; unclear D gene. This TCR derives from a woman aged 60-70 years who had recovered from COVID-19. Sample: peripheral blood. CDR3 in DNA: TGCAGTGCTGGCAGGTTCCCTGAAGCTTTCTTT. Translated, it gives CSAGRFPEAFF.